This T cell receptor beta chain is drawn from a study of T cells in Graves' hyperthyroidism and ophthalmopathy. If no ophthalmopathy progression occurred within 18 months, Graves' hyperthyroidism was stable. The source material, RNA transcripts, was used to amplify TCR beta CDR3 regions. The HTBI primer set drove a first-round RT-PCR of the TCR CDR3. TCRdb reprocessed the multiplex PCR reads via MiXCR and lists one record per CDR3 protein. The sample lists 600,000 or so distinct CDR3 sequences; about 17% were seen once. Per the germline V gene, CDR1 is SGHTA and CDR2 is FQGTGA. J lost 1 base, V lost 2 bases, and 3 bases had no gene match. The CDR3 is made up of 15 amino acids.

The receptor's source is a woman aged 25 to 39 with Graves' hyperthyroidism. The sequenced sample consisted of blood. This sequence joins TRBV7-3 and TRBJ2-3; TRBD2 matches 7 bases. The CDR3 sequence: CASSLLAEGTDTQYF. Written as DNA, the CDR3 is TGTGCCAGCAGCTTACTAGCGGAAGGCACAGATACGCAGTATTTT.